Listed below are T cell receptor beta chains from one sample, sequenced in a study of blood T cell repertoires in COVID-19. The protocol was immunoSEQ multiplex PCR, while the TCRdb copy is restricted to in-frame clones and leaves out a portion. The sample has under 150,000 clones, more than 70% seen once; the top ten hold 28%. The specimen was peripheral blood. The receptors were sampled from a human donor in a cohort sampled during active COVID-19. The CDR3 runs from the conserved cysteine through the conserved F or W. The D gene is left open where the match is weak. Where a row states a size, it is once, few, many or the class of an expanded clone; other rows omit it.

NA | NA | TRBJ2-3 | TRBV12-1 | TGTGCCAGCAGCTTTGTGGCTGGGACTAGCGGGGCTCCAGATACGCAGTATTTT | CASSFVAGTSGAPDTQYF
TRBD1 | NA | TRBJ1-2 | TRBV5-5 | TGTGCCAGCAGTACAGGGGCAGACTATGGCTACACCTTC | CASSTGADYGYTF
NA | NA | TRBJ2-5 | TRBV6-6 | TGTGCCAGCAGTTACGGGGGGGGCGGGGACCAAGAGACCCAGTACTTC | CASSYGGGGDQETQYF
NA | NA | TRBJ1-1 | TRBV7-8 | TGTGCCAGCAGCTCTATAGATCCCAAATGGAACACTGAAGCTTTCTTT | CASSSIDPKWNTEAFF
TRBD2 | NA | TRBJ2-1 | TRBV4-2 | TGTGCCAGCAGCCAATCGGCTAGCGGGGGTGGGTCCTACAATGAGCAGTTCTTC | CASSQSASGGGSYNEQFF
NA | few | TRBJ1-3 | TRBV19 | TGTGCCAGTAGTATACGGTGGAGATATGGAAACACCATATATTTT | CASSIRWRYGNTIYF
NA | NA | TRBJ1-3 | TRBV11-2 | TGTGCCAGCAGCTTCCTGGGCCTCTCTGGAAACACCATATATTTT | CASSFLGLSGNTIYF
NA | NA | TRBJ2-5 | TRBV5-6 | TGTGCCAGCAGCTCCGTGAAGCGGACGTACCAAGAGACCCAGTACTTC | CASSSVKRTYQETQYF
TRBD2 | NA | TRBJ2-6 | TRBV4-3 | TGCGCCAGCAGCCTAGAGGGAGGGTATAGTGGGGCCAACGTCCTGACTTTC | CASSLEGGYSGANVLTF
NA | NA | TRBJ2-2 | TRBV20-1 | TGCAGTGCTAGTCCGGGGAACACCGGGGAGCTGTTTTTT | CSASPGNTGELFF
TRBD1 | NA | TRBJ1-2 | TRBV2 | TGTGCCAGCAGTGATTCATCGGCAGGGGGTGCAGGAGTCTATGGCTACACCTTC | CASSDSSAGGAGVYGYTF
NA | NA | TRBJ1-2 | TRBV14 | TGTGCCAGCAGCCAACGGACAGTCTCAGACCCCTTTCAAACGCGGCATGGCTACACCTTC | CASSQRTVSDPFQTRHGYTF
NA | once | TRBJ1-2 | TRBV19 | TGTGCCAGTAGTATAGGAGTAGGGGCTAACTATGGCTACACCTTC | CASSIGVGANYGYTF
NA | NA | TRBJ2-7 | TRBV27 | TGTGCCAGCAGCCCCCGAGGGCCAGGTACCTCCTTCTACGAGCAGTACTTC | CASSPRGPGTSFYEQYF
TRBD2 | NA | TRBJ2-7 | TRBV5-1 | TGCGCCAGCAGCCTCGGGACTAGCGGTTATGGCGAGCAGTACTTC | CASSLGTSGYGEQYF
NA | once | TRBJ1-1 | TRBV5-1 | TGCGCCAGCGGATGGGGAAGTGAGGGCACTGAAGCTTTCTTT | CASGWGSEGTEAFF
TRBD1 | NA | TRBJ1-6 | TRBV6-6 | TGTGCCAGCAGTTACTCTTTCACAGGGGGATCACCCCTCCACTTT | CASSYSFTGGSPLHF
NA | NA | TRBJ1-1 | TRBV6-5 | TGTGCCAGCAGTTTAGGCCAGGGGAACACTGAAGCTTTCTTT | CASSLGQGNTEAFF
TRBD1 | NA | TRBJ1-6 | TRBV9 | TGTGCCAGCAGCGCACAGGGGATGGATTCACCCCTCCACTTT | CASSAQGMDSPLHF
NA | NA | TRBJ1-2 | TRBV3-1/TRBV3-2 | TGTGCCAGCAGCCAAGCGGGATCTGCCGGCTACACCTTC | CASSQAGSAGYTF
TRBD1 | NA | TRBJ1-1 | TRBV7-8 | TGTGCCAGCAGCCCAAGGACAGGTTTGAACACTGAAGCTTTCTTT | CASSPRTGLNTEAFF
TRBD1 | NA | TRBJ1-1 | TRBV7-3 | TGTGCCAGCAGCTTATCAGGGGGCAGGGGCACTGAAGCTTTCTTT | CASSLSGGRGTEAFF
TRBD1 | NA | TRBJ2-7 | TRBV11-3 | TGTGCCAGCAGCCCGGGGCCGACAGGGGGGAACGAGCAGTACTTC | CASSPGPTGGNEQYF
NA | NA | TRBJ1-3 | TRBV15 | TGTGCCACCAGCAGAGCCCTGACAGACTCTGGAAACACCATATATTTT | CATSRALTDSGNTIYF
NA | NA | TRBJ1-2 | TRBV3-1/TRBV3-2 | TGTGCCAGCAGCCAAGGGGGCAACGGCTATGGCTACACCTTC | CASSQGGNGYGYTF
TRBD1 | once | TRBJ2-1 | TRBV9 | TGTGCCAGCAGCGTGGGGGGACAGGGGAGGTACAATGAGCAGTTCTTC | CASSVGGQGRYNEQFF
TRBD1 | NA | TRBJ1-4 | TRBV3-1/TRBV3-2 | TGTGCCAGCAGCCAACCCAGGACAGGAAGAAGTGAAAAACTGTTTTTT | CASSQPRTGRSEKLFF
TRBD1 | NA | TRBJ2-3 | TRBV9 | TGTGCCAGCAGCACTACCGGGACAGGGTTTAGGACACTCCCACTGAGCACAGATACGCAGTATTTT | CASSTTGTGFRTLPLSTDTQYF
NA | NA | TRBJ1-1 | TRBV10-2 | TGCGCCAGCAGTGACAGGGGCCAGGGCACTGAAGCTTTCTTT | CASSDRGQGTEAFF
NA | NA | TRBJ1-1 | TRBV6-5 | TGTGCCAGCAGTTACAGGTACGGACAGACCACTGAAGCTTTCTTT | CASSYRYGQTTEAFF
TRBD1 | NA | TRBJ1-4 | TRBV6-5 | TGTGCCAGCTGGGAGCAGGGGGCGAATGAAAAACTGTTTTTT | CASWEQGANEKLFF
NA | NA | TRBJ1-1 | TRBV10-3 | TGTGCCATCAGTACAAGTCCCCCGGGGGTAGGGTTGTCTGAAGCTTTCTTT | CAISTSPPGVGLSEAFF
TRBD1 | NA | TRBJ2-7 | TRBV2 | TGTGCCAGCAGGTGGGACAGGAGCTCCTACGAGCAGTACTTC | CASRWDRSSYEQYF
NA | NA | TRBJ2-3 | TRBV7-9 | TGTGCCAGCAGGCGAACGGGTTTTGGCACAGATACGCAGTATTTT | CASRRTGFGTDTQYF
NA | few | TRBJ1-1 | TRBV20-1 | TGCAGTGCTAGTCCCTCGACAGCGAACACTGAAGCTTTCTTT | CSASPSTANTEAFF
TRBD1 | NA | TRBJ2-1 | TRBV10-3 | TGTGCCATCCGGGACAGTACCGTAGGGGAGCAGTTCTTC | CAIRDSTVGEQFF
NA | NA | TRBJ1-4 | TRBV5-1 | TGCGCCAGCAGCTTCGGGCAGGGAGGTGAAAAACTGTTTTTT | CASSFGQGGEKLFF
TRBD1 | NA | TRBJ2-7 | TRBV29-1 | TGCAGCGTACACAGGGGGCCCTACGAGCAGTACTTC | CSVHRGPYEQYF